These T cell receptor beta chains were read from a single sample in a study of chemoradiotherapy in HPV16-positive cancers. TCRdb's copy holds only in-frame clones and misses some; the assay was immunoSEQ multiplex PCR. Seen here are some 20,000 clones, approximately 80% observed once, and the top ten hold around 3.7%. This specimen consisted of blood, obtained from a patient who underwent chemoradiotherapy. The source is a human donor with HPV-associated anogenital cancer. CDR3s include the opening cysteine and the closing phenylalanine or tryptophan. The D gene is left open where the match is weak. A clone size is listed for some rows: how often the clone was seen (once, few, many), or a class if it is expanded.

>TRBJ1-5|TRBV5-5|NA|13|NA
TGTGCCAGCAGCTTTAAGAGGGACCAGCCCCAGCATTTT
CASSFKRDQPQHF
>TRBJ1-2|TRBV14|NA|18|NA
TGTGCCAGCAGCCAAGATCCTTGGCTTGGCAGGGCTAACTATGGCTACACCTTC
CASSQDPWLGRANYGYTF
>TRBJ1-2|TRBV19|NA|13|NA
TGTGCCAGTAGTATAGACAGACTCTATGGCTACACCTTC
CASSIDRLYGYTF
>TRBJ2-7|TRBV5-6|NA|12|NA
TGTGCCAGCAGCTTGGAATCGGCGAGGCAGTACTTC
CASSLESARQYF
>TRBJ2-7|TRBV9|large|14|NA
TGTGCCAGCAGCGTAGGGGGGTCCGCCTACGAGCAGTACTTC
CASSVGGSAYEQYF
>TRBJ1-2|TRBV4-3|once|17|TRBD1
TGCGCCAGCAGCCAAGGCATGACAGGGCGAGTTCGCTATGGCTACACCTTC
CASSQGMTGRVRYGYTF
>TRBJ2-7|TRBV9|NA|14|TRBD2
TGTGCCAGCAGCGCTAGCGGGGGGGCAGACGAGCAGTACTTC
CASSASGGADEQYF
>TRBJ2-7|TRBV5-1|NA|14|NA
TGCGCCAGCAGCGCGGGGGACAGAAGATACGAGCAGTACTTC
CASSAGDRRYEQYF
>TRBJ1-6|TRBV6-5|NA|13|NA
TGTGCCAGCAGAGAGGGGAGTAATTCACCCCTCCACTTT
CASREGSNSPLHF
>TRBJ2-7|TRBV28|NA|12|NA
TGTGCCAGCAGTTCGGACAGTTACGAGCAGTACTTC
CASSSDSYEQYF
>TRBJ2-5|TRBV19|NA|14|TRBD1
TGTGCCAGTAGTTGGGACAGGGGTAGGGAGACCCAGTACTTC
CASSWDRGRETQYF
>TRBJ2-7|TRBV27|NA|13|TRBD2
TGTGCCTCCGGGGGACTACCAACCTACGAGCAGTACTTC
CASGGLPTYEQYF
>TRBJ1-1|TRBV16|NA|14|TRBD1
TGTGCCAGCAGCTTAGGACAGGGGCGCTCTGAAGCTTTCTTT
CASSLGQGRSEAFF
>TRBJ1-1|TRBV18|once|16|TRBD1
TGTGCCAGCTCAGACAGGGGGCCACCGGGGAACACTGAAGCTTTCTTT
CASSDRGPPGNTEAFF
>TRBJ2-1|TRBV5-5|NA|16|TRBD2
TGTGCCAGCAGCGGCGCCGCTAGCGGGGGGATCAATGAGCAGTTCTTC
CASSGAASGGINEQFF
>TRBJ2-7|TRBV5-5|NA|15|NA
TGTGCCAGCAGCTTGACTCGGGACACACACTACGAGCAGTACTTC
CASSLTRDTHYEQYF
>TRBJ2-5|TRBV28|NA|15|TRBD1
TGTGCCAGCAGTTCCCCCGGGACAGGGGGTCAGACCCAGTACTTC
CASSSPGTGGQTQYF
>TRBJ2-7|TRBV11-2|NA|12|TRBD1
TGTGCCAGCAGCCGGACAGGATACGAGCAGTACTTC
CASSRTGYEQYF
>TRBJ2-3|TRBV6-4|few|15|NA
TGTGCCAGCAGTTCCTCGCCCTTCGGGGGAGATACGCAGTATTTT
CASSSSPFGGDTQYF
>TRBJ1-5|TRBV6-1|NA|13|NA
TGTGCCAGCAGGGGGGCGAGCAATCAGCCCCAGCATTTT
CASRGASNQPQHF
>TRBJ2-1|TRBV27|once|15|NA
TGTGCCAGCAGTTTATATGAAACAGACTACAATGAGCAGTTCTTC
CASSLYETDYNEQFF
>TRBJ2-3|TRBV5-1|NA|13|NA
TGCGCCAGCAGCTTGCGAACCGCAGATACGCAGTATTTT
CASSLRTADTQYF
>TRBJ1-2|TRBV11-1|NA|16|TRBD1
TGTGCCAGCAGCTCCACTCGGACAGGGGAAAAGGATGGCTACACCTTC
CASSSTRTGEKDGYTF
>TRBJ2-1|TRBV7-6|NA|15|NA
TGTGCCAGCAGCCTTGGACAGGGAGGGGGCAATGAGCAGTTCTTC
CASSLGQGGGNEQFF
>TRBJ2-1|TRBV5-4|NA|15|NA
TGTGCCAGCAGCTTCTCACGGAGCCTAGGAAATGAGCAGTTCTTC
CASSFSRSLGNEQFF